This T cell receptor beta chain was recorded in a study of low-dose radiotherapy and immunotherapy resistance in tumors. For the study at large: Per fraction, Cohort 2 was given 1 Gy every two weeks, accumulating a total of 13 Gy over 26 weeks.

TRAV and TRBV primers primed cDNA for both TCRalpha and TCRbeta. Both a constant-region primer and a V-primer adapter served to amplify TCRs across roughly 22 PCR cycles. TCRdb re-analysed the reads in MiXCR, keeping a single row per CDR3 protein. The table includes approximately 89,000 distinct CDR3 sequences, over 15% detected once. In this sample, this clonotype turned up many times. The CDR3 runs 13 residues. Germline V gives CDR1 DFQATT, CDR2 SNEGSKA (reference sequence). V lost 3 bases and J lost 10; bases outside the gene matches: 7. Regarding time point: before trial treatment. This sample comprised PBMCs, obtained before treatment. The TCR originated in a male donor with prostate cancer. The V and J genes are TRBV20-1 and TRBJ2-1; 9 bases fit TRBD1. The chain's CDR3 is CSASRDRVGEQFF. CDR3 sequence (DNA): TGCAGTGCTAGCCGGGACAGGGTAGGAGAGCAGTTCTTC.